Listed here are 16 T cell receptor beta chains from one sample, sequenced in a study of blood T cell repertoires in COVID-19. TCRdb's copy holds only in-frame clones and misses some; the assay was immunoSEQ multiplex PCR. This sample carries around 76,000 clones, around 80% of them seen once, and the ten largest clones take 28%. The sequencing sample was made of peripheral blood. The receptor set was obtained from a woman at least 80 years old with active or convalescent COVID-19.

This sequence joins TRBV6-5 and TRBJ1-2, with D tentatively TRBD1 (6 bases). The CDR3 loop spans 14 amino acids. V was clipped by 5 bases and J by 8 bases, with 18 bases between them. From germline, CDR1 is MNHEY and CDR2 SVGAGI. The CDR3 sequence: CASSRAAGGSGYTF. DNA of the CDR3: TGTGCCAGCAGTCGAGCAGCGGGGGGCAGCGGCTACACCTTC.

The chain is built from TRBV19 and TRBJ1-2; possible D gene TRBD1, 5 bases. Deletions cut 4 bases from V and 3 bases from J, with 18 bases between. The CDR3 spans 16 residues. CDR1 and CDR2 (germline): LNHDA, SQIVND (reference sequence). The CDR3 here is CASSTSGGDGYYGYTF. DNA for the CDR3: TGTGCCAGTAGTACGTCCGGAGGGGACGGATACTATGGCTACACCTTC. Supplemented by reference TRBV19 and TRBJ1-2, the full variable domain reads DGGITQSPKYLFRKEGQNVTLSCEQNLNHDAMYWYRQDPGQGLRLIYYSQIVNDFQKGDIAEGYSVSREKKESFPLTVTSAQKNPTAFYLCASSTSGGDGYYGYTFGSGTRLTVV.

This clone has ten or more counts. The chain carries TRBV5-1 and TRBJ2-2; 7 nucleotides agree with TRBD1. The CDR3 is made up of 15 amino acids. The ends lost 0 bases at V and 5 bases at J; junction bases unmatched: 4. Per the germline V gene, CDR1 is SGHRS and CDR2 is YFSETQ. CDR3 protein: CASSLVAGGTGELFF. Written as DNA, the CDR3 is TGCGCCAGCAGCTTGGTTGCAGGGGGAACCGGGGAGCTGTTTTTT.

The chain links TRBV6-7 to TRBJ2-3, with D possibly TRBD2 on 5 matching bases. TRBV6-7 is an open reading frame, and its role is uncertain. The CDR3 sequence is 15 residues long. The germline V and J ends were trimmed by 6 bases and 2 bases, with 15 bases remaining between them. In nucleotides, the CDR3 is TGTGCCAGCAGCCGCGCAGGAGGCCACACAGATACGCAGTATTTT. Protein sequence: CASSRAGGHTDTQYF.

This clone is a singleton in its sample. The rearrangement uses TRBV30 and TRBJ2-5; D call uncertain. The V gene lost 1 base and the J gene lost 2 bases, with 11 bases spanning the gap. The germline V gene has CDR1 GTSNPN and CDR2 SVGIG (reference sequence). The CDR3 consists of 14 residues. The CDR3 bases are TGTGCCTGGAGTGGGCGGCCGACGCAAGAGACCCAGTACTTC. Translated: CAWSGRPTQETQYF.

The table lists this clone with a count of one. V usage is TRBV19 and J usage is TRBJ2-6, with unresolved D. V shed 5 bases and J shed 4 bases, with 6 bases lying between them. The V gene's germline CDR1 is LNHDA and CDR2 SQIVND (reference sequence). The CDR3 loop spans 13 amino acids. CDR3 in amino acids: CASSEQGANVLTF. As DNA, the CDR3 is TGTGCCAGTAGTGAACAGGGGGCCAACGTCCTGACTTTC. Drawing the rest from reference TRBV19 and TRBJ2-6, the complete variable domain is DGGITQSPKYLFRKEGQNVTLSCEQNLNHDAMYWYRQDPGQGLRLIYYSQIVNDFQKGDIAEGYSVSREKKESFPLTVTSAQKNPTAFYLCASSEQGANVLTFGAGSRLTVL.

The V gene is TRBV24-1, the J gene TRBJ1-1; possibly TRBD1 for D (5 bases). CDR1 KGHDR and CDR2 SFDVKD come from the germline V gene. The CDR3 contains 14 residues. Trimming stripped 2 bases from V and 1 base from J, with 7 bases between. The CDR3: CATSDSGWNTEAFF. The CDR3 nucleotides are TGTGCCACCAGTGATTCAGGGTGGAACACTGAAGCTTTCTTT.

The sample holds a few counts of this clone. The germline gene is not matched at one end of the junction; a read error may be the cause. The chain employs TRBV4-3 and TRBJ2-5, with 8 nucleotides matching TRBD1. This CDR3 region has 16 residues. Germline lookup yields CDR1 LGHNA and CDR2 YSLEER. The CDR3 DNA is TGCGCCAGCAGCCTCTCGGCGACAGGGGACCACGAGACCCAGTACTTC. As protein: CASSLSATGDHETQYF.

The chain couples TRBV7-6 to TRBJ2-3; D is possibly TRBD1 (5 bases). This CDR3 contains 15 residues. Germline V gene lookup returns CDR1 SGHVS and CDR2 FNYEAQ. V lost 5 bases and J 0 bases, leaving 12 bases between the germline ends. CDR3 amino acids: CASSPMDKSTDTQYF. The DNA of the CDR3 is TGTGCCAGCAGCCCCATGGACAAAAGCACAGATACGCAGTATTTT.

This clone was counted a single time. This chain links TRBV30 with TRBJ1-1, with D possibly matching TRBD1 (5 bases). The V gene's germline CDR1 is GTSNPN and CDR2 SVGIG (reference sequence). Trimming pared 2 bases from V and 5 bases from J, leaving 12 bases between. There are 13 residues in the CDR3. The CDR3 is CAWSIWGATEAFF. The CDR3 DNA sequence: TGTGCCTGGAGTATATGGGGCGCGACTGAAGCTTTCTTT.

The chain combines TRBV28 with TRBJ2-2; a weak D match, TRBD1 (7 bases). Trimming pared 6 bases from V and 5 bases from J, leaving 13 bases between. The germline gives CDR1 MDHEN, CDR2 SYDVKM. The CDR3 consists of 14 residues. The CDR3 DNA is TGTGCCAGCAGCCCAGGGGGGCGGACCGGGGAGCTGTTTTTT. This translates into CASSPGGRTGELFF.

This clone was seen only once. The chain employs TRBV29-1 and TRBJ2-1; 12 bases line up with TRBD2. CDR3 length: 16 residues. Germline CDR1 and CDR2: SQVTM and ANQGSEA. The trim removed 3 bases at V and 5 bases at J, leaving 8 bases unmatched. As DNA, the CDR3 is TGCAGCGTTGAGGGGCTAGCGGGGGGGCCCCACAATGAGCAGTTCTTC. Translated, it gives CSVEGLAGGPHNEQFF.

The CDR3 DNA follows: TGTGCCAGCAGCCCAGGGGGTTGGTGGGAGACCCAGTACTTC. It is translated as CASSPGGWWETQYF. V and J are TRBV9 and TRBJ2-5; TRBD1 agrees at 7 bases. Germline loops: CDR1 SGDLS, CDR2 YYNGEE. V shed 4 bases, J shed 5 bases, and the junction held 8 bases outside the gene matches. The CDR3 length is 14 residues.

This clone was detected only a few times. The CDR3 region has the DNA TGTGCCAGCAGCTTAGAGGAGCGGGGTGAGCAGTTCTTC. This codes for CASSLEERGEQFF. The V and J genes are TRBV11-3 and TRBJ2-1, with TRBD2 identical over 7 bases. CDR1 is SGHNT, CDR2 YENEEA, per germline. This CDR3 has 13 amino acids. V shed 0 bases, J shed 9 bases, and the junction held 2 bases outside the gene matches. The full variable domain, in which reference TRBV11-3 and TRBJ2-1 provide the parts outside the CDR3, is EAGVVQSPRYKIIEKKQPVAFWCNPISGHNTLYWYLQNLGQGPELLIRYENEEAVDDSQLPKDRFSAERLKGVDSTLKIQPAELGDSAVYLCASSLEERGEQFFGPGTRLTVL.

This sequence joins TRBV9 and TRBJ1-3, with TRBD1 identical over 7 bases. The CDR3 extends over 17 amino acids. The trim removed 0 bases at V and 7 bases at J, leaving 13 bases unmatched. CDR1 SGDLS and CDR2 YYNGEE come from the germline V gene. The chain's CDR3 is CASSVGAWTGSWNTIYF. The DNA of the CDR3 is TGTGCCAGCAGCGTAGGCGCATGGACAGGTTCGTGGAACACCATATATTTT.

CDR3: CASSQEYRRSSYNEQFF. Here the CDR3 DNA reads TGCGCCAGCAGCCAAGAGTATCGCAGAAGCTCCTACAATGAGCAGTTCTTC. This rearrangement joins TRBV4-3 to TRBJ2-1, with no clear D. The CDR3 consists of 17 residues. Germline V CDR1 and CDR2: LGHNA, YSLEER. V was clipped by 0 bases and J by 0 bases, with 12 bases between them.